Listed below are T cell receptor beta chains from one sample, sequenced in a study of blood T cell repertoires in COVID-19. Here immunoSEQ multiplex PCR was the method, and the copy in TCRdb shows in-frame clones only, minus some. The data show approximately 240,000 clones, roughly 84% seen once. The specimen sequenced was peripheral blood. These receptors were taken from a woman in her 40s with active or convalescent COVID-19. Each CDR3 is given with its conserved first and last residue. D genes are given only for firm matches. Clone size is shown for a subset of rows, as once, few, many or a class of expanded clone.

len: 12; j_gene: TRBJ1-2; abundance: .; d_gene: .; v_gene: TRBV29-1; CDR3aa: CSVDGQIYGYTF; CDR3nt: TGCAGCGTTGACGGTCAAATCTATGGCTACACCTTC
len: 14; j_gene: TRBJ1-2; abundance: .; d_gene: TRBD1; v_gene: TRBV9; CDR3aa: CASSGDRGFGGYTF; CDR3nt: TGTGCCAGCAGCGGAGACAGGGGGTTTGGTGGCTACACCTTC
len: 14; j_gene: TRBJ2-5; abundance: .; d_gene: .; v_gene: TRBV3-1/TRBV3-2; CDR3aa: CASSLNGGQETQYF; CDR3nt: TGTGCCAGCAGCCTAAACGGGGGGCAGGAGACCCAGTACTTC
len: 13; j_gene: TRBJ2-5; abundance: .; d_gene: TRBD1; v_gene: TRBV28; CDR3aa: CATRGQARETQYF; CDR3nt: TGTGCCACCCGCGGACAGGCTCGGGAGACCCAGTACTTC
len: 15; j_gene: TRBJ1-1; abundance: .; d_gene: .; v_gene: TRBV3-1/TRBV3-2; CDR3aa: CASSYPGGLNTEAFF; CDR3nt: TGTGCCAGCAGCTATCCGGGAGGGTTGAACACTGAAGCTTTCTTT
len: 16; j_gene: TRBJ2-2; abundance: once; d_gene: .; v_gene: TRBV9; CDR3aa: CASSVEGGANTGELFF; CDR3nt: TGTGCCAGCAGCGTAGAAGGTGGAGCGAACACCGGGGAGCTGTTTTTT
len: 14; j_gene: TRBJ2-2; abundance: .; d_gene: .; v_gene: TRBV3-1/TRBV3-2; CDR3aa: CASSQDLSSGELFF; CDR3nt: TGTGCCAGCAGCCAAGATCTTTCGTCCGGGGAGCTGTTTTTT
len: 17; j_gene: TRBJ2-2; abundance: .; d_gene: TRBD1; v_gene: TRBV24-1; CDR3aa: CATSDSTGGGNTGELFF; CDR3nt: TGTGCCACCAGTGATTCCACAGGGGGCGGAAACACCGGGGAGCTGTTTTTT
len: 14; j_gene: TRBJ2-7; abundance: .; d_gene: .; v_gene: TRBV9; CDR3aa: CASSPQTGRNEQYF; CDR3nt: TGTGCCAGCAGCCCCCAGACAGGGAGGAACGAGCAGTACTTC
len: 14; j_gene: TRBJ2-1; abundance: once; d_gene: .; v_gene: TRBV7-7; CDR3aa: CASSLEGRGNEQFF; CDR3nt: TGTGCCAGCAGCTTAGAAGGCCGGGGGAATGAGCAGTTCTTC
len: 15; j_gene: TRBJ2-3; abundance: .; d_gene: TRBD2; v_gene: TRBV27; CDR3aa: CASSLWAGGSDTQYF; CDR3nt: TGTGCCAGCAGTTTATGGGCGGGGGGGTCGGATACGCAGTATTTT
len: 14; j_gene: TRBJ1-6; abundance: once; d_gene: .; v_gene: TRBV5-6; CDR3aa: CASSLQRGDSPLHF; CDR3nt: TGTGCCAGCAGCTTGCAGCGGGGAGATTCACCCCTCCACTTT
len: 14; j_gene: TRBJ1-1; abundance: .; d_gene: .; v_gene: TRBV18; CDR3aa: CASSSTETNTEAFF; CDR3nt: TGTGCCAGCTCCTCGACAGAGACGAACACTGAAGCTTTCTTT
len: 14; j_gene: TRBJ2-7; abundance: .; d_gene: TRBD1; v_gene: TRBV19; CDR3aa: CASSIRTGVYEQYF; CDR3nt: TGTGCCAGTAGTATAAGGACAGGAGTCTACGAGCAGTACTTC
len: 14; j_gene: TRBJ1-1; abundance: few; d_gene: TRBD1; v_gene: TRBV10-3; CDR3aa: CAISPNRGGSEAFF; CDR3nt: TGTGCCATCAGTCCAAACAGGGGTGGTTCGGAAGCTTTCTTT
len: 14; j_gene: TRBJ2-1; abundance: .; d_gene: TRBD2; v_gene: TRBV6-5; CDR3aa: CASRLAGGPYEQFF; CDR3nt: TGTGCCAGCAGGCTAGCGGGGGGGCCTTATGAGCAGTTCTTC
len: 14; j_gene: TRBJ1-2; abundance: .; d_gene: .; v_gene: TRBV19; CDR3aa: CASSIARGDYGYTF; CDR3nt: TGTGCCAGTAGTATAGCGCGGGGTGACTATGGCTACACCTTC
len: 17; j_gene: TRBJ1-2; abundance: .; d_gene: TRBD1; v_gene: TRBV6-1; CDR3aa: CASSAVSGQGRRSGYTF; CDR3nt: TGTGCCAGCAGTGCTGTATCCGGACAGGGTCGGCGTAGTGGCTACACCTTC
len: 16; j_gene: TRBJ1-5; abundance: .; d_gene: .; v_gene: TRBV28; CDR3aa: CASRGGQNSFNQPQHF; CDR3nt: TGTGCCAGCAGAGGTGGACAGAATTCTTTCAATCAGCCCCAGCATTTT
len: 15; j_gene: TRBJ1-4; abundance: once; d_gene: .; v_gene: TRBV5-3; CDR3aa: CARIDRGKPNEKLFF; CDR3nt: TGTGCCAGAATTGACCGGGGGAAGCCTAATGAAAAACTGTTTTTT
len: 15; j_gene: TRBJ2-3; abundance: .; d_gene: TRBD2; v_gene: TRBV7-3; CDR3aa: CASSLRSGGLDTQYF; CDR3nt: TGTGCCAGCAGCCTAAGGAGCGGGGGGTTGGATACGCAGTATTTT
len: 16; j_gene: TRBJ2-1; abundance: .; d_gene: TRBD1; v_gene: TRBV7-9; CDR3aa: CASSTEITGGYNEQFF; CDR3nt: TGTGCCAGCAGCACCGAGATTACAGGGGGCTACAATGAGCAGTTCTTC
len: 12; j_gene: TRBJ1-6; abundance: .; d_gene: .; v_gene: TRBV6-5; CDR3aa: CASSTDNSPLHF; CDR3nt: TGTGCCAGCAGCACAGATAATTCACCCCTCCACTTT
len: 13; j_gene: TRBJ1-1; abundance: .; d_gene: .; v_gene: TRBV27; CDR3aa: CASSRLRETEAFF; CDR3nt: TGTGCCAGCAGCCGGTTGAGGGAAACTGAAGCTTTCTTT
len: 16; j_gene: TRBJ2-1; abundance: .; d_gene: TRBD2; v_gene: TRBV19; CDR3aa: CASSSSGGASYNEQFF; CDR3nt: TGTGCCAGTAGCTCTAGCGGGGGGGCGTCCTACAATGAGCAGTTCTTC
len: 14; j_gene: TRBJ1-1; abundance: few; d_gene: TRBD1; v_gene: TRBV10-1; CDR3aa: CASSDGTGGTEAFF; CDR3nt: TGCGCCAGCAGTGACGGGACAGGGGGCACTGAAGCTTTCTTT
len: 13; j_gene: TRBJ2-5; abundance: .; d_gene: .; v_gene: TRBV9; CDR3aa: CASSGVTQETQYF; CDR3nt: TGTGCCAGCAGCGGTGTGACTCAAGAGACCCAGTACTTC
len: 16; j_gene: TRBJ2-2; abundance: .; d_gene: TRBD1; v_gene: TRBV18; CDR3aa: CASSTDRVGNTGELFF; CDR3nt: TGTGCCAGCTCAACGGACAGGGTCGGGAACACCGGGGAGCTGTTTTTT
len: 15; j_gene: TRBJ1-3; abundance: .; d_gene: TRBD1; v_gene: TRBV9; CDR3aa: CASSVADRAGNTIYF; CDR3nt: TGTGCCAGCAGCGTAGCTGACAGGGCTGGAAACACCATATATTTT
len: 15; j_gene: TRBJ1-5; abundance: .; d_gene: .; v_gene: TRBV28; CDR3aa: CASTMPGTSHQPQHF; CDR3nt: TGTGCCAGCACCATGCCCGGGACATCCCATCAGCCCCAGCATTTT
len: 14; j_gene: TRBJ2-7; abundance: few; d_gene: TRBD1; v_gene: TRBV11-2; CDR3aa: CASSRRTGGWEQYF; CDR3nt: TGTGCCAGCAGCCGACGGACAGGGGGCTGGGAGCAGTACTTC
len: 15; j_gene: TRBJ2-3; abundance: .; d_gene: .; v_gene: TRBV11-2; CDR3aa: CASSFGAGRTDTQYF; CDR3nt: TGTGCCAGCAGCTTCGGAGCGGGCCGCACAGATACGCAGTATTTT
len: 13; j_gene: TRBJ2-3; abundance: .; d_gene: .; v_gene: TRBV5-1; CDR3aa: CASRQGPTDTQYF; CDR3nt: TGCGCCAGCAGGCAGGGTCCTACAGATACGCAGTATTTT
len: 16; j_gene: TRBJ2-3; abundance: .; d_gene: TRBD2; v_gene: TRBV9; CDR3aa: CASSVATGLEGDTQYF; CDR3nt: TGTGCCAGCAGCGTAGCTACAGGACTAGAGGGAGATACGCAGTATTTT
len: 15; j_gene: TRBJ1-2; abundance: .; d_gene: .; v_gene: TRBV21-1; CDR3aa: CASSTWTGFVGGYTF; CDR3nt: TGTGCCAGCAGCACCTGGACAGGGTTCGTGGGTGGCTACACCTTC